At least ten counts were recorded for the clone carrying this T cell receptor (beta chain). Exclusion criteria comprised uncontrolled infection, other autoimmune disease, pregnancy or lactation. A roughly 9.1 ml volume of fresh peripheral blood provided the PBMCs. These data originate in a study of T cells in Graves' hyperthyroidism and ophthalmopathy. Study summary: Initial diagnosis, before any treatment, was when peripheral blood was collected.

The CDR3 runs 16 residues. Germline CDR1 is KGHSH and CDR2 is LQKENI. Unmatched junction bases numbered 3, after V lost 3 bases and J lost 2 bases. The TCR beta CDR3 regions underwent amplification using RNA transcripts as the source. HTBI primers were the set used in a first-round RT-PCR of the TCR CDR3. From the multiplex PCR reads, TCRdb called clonotypes with MiXCR, one entry per CDR3 protein. The table lists roughly 600,000 distinct CDR3 sequences, roughly 14% of them singletons. Sequencing used blood. This sequence originates from a woman between 50 and 59 years old with Graves' ophthalmopathy. This rearrangement joins TRBV18 to TRBJ2-2; 10 nucleotides align to TRBD2. CDR3 sequence (DNA): TGTGCCAGCTCACCCACACTAGCGGGAAACACCGGGGAGCTGTTTTTT. Amino acid sequence: CASSPTLAGNTGELFF.